Given below is one TCR beta chain in context. The sample belongs to a study of CD8 T cells in Susac syndrome. Germline values: CDR1 MNHEY, CDR2 SVGAGI. Trimming at V came to 0 bases and at J to 9 bases, leaving 10 bases not matched to a gene. This CDR3 is 16 amino acids long. The RNA, about 0.5 to 1 ug, was put through reverse transcription using random hexamers. TCR beta CDR3 was amplified by immunoSEQ multiplex PCR. This amplification extended across 54 Vbeta and 13 Jbeta segments. TCRdb used MiXCR to reprocess the immunoSEQ multiplex PCR reads, holding one entry per CDR3 protein. The sample includes almost 450,000 distinct CDR3 sequences, more than 70% seen only once; the top ten take 0.12%.

The receptor's source is a human donor with multiple sclerosis. The sequencing input was CD8+ T cells from PBMCs. The J gene is TRBJ2-1, the V gene TRBV6-5; the match to TRBD2 covers 8 bases. The CDR3 here is CASSYSKAGEGGEQFF. The CDR3 DNA reads as TGTGCCAGCAGTTACTCGAAAGCGGGAGAGGGGGGTGAGCAGTTCTTC.